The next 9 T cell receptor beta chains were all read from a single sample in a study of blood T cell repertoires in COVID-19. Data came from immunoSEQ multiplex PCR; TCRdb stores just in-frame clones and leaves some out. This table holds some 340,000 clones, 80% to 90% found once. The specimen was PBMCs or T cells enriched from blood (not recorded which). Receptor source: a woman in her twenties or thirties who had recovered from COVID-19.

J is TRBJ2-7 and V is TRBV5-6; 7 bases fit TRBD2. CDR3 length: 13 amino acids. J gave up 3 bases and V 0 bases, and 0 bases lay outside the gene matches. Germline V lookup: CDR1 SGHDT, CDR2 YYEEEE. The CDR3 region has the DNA TGTGCCAGCAGCTTGGGCGGGGGCTACGAGCAGTACTTC. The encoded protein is CASSLGGGYEQYF.

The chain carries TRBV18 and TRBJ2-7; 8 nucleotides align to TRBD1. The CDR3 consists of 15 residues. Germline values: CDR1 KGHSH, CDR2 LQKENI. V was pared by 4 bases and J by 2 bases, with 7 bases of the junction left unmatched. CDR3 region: CASSLGQASTYEQYF. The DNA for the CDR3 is TGTGCCAGCTCACTGGGACAGGCGTCTACCTACGAGCAGTACTTC.

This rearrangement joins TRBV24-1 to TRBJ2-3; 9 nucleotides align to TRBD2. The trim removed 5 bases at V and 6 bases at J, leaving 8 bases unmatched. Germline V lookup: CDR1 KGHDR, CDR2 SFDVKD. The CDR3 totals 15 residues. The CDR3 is CATSGRGLASDTQYF. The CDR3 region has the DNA TGTGCCACCAGTGGCCGGGGACTAGCATCGGATACGCAGTATTTT.

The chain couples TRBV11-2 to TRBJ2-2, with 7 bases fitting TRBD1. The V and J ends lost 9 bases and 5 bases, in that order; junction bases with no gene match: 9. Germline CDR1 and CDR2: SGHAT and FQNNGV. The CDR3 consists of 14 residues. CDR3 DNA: TGTGCCAGTACGAGACAGGGTGGAACCGGGGAGCTGTTTTTT. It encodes CASTRQGGTGELFF.

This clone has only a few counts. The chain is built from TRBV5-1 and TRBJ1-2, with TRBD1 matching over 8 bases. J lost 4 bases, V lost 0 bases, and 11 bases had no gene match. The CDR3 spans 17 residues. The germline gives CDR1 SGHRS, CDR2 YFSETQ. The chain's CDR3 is CASSLAGDGQGGYGYTF. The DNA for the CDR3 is TGCGCCAGCAGCTTGGCCGGCGATGGACAGGGAGGCTATGGCTACACCTTC.

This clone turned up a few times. The CDR3 nucleotides are TGTGCCAGCAGCTTGATGGGCACCGTAACCGCTAACTATGGCTACACCTTC. Its protein product is CASSLMGTVTANYGYTF. This rearrangement joins TRBV5-6 to TRBJ1-2; D is undetermined. Trimming stripped 1 base from V and 0 bases from J, with 16 bases between. The CDR3 contains 17 residues. Per the germline V gene, CDR1 is SGHDT and CDR2 is YYEEEE. Using reference TRBV5-6 and TRBJ1-2 for the parts outside the CDR3, the full variable domain is DAGVTQSPTHLIKTRGQQVTLRCSPKSGHDTVSWYQQALGQGPQFIFQYYEEEERQRGNFPDRFSGHQFPNYSSELNVNALLLGDSALYLCASSLMGTVTANYGYTFGSGTRLTVV.

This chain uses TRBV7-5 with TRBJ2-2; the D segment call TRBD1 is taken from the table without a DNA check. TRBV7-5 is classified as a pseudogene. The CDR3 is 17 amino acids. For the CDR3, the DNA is TGTGTCAGAAGCTACCGGGGGACAGGGCGTCTCCCCGGGGAGCTGTTTTTT. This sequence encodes CVRSYRGTGRLPGELFF.

As DNA, the CDR3 is TGTGCCAGCAGTTACTACAGGACGGATTACACCGGGGAGCTGTTTTTT. Protein: CASSYYRTDYTGELFF. The V and J genes are TRBV6-5 and TRBJ2-2, with a weak D call TRBD1 (5 bases). The germline V gene encodes CDR1 MNHEY and CDR2 SVGAGI. The CDR3 totals 16 residues. Trimming removed 1 base from V and 3 bases from J, with 12 bases in between.

The CDR3 loop is CASSLESYYGYTF. Written as DNA, the CDR3 is TGCGCCAGCAGCTTGGAGAGTTACTATGGCTACACCTTC. The chain couples TRBV5-1 to TRBJ1-2; D is ambiguous. V shed 0 bases and J shed 3 bases, with 6 bases lying between them. CDR1 and CDR2 from the germline V gene are SGHRS and YFSETQ. The CDR3 totals 13 residues.